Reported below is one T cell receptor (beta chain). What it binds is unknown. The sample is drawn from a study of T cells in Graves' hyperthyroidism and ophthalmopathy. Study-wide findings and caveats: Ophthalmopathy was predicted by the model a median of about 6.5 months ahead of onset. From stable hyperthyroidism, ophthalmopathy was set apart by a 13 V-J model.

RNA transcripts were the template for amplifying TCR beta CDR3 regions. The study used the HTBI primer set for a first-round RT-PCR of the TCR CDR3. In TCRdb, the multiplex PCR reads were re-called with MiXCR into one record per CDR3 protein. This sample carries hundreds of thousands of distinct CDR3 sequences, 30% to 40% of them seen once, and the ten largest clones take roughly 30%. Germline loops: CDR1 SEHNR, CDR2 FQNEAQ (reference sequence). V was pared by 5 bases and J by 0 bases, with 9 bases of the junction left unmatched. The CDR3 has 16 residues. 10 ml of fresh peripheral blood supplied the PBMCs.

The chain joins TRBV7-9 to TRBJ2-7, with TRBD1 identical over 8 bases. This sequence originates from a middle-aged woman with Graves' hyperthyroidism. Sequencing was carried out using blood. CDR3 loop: CASSHRDRNPSYEQYF. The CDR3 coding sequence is TGTGCCAGCAGCCACCGGGACAGGAATCCCTCCTACGAGCAGTACTTC.